The clone carrying this T cell receptor (beta chain) was seen a few times. Its antigen is not known. This specimen comes from a study of post-analysis software for immune sequencing data. Study-wide points: Comparison with controls showed significantly lower normalized Chao1 diversity in multiple sclerosis patients. Controls showed lower frequencies than patients for five TRBV segments, and TRBV5-6, TRBV5-1 and TRBV20-1 were among these.

The junction had 5 bases not matched to a gene; V was cut back by 3 bases and J by 3 bases. CDR3 length: 15 amino acids. cDNA libraries for TCR beta contained unique molecular identifiers. TCRdb recomputed calls from the PCR reads with MiXCR, one row per CDR3 protein. The sample lists 650,000 to 900,000 distinct CDR3 sequences, 35% to 55% occurring once. V is TRBV12-3 or TRBV12-4 and J is TRBJ1-2; the match to TRBD1 covers 9 bases. The TCR comes from a girl under 18 with multiple sclerosis. The sequencing input was blood. CDR3 nucleotides: TGTGCCAGCAGTTTCACAGGGGGCGCGTACTATGGCTACACCTTC. Its translation: CASSFTGGAYYGYTF.